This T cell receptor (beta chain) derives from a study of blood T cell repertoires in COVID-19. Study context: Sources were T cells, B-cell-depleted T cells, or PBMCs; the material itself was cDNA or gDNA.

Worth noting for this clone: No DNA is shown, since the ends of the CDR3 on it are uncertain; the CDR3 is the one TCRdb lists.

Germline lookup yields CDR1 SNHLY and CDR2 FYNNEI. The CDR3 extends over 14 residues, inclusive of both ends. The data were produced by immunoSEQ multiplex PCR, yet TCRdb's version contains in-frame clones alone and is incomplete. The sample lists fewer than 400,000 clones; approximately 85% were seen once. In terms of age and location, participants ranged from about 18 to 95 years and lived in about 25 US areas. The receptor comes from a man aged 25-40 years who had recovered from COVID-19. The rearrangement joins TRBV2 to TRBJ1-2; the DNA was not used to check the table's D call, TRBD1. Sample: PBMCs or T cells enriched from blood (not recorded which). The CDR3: CASILGQLNYGYTF.